The T cell receptor (beta chain) under discussion was sequenced for a study of PD-1 blockade in mismatch repair-deficient tumors. Assay used: immunoSEQ multiplex PCR; TCRdb lists only in-frame clones, some missing. In the table there are 60,000 to 75,000 clones, approximately 88% of which are singletons. Mismatch repair deficiency was confirmed in all patients, by PCR or immunohistochemistry. TCR sequencing covered a few patients who responded to pembrolizumab. Findings and limits, study-wide: Tumor-resident clones, often undetectable pretreatment in blood, expanded then contracted after pembrolizumab.

The CDR3 runs to 14 residues. V lost 0 bases, J lost 0 bases, and 4 bases lay in between. Germline-derived CDR1 and CDR2 are MGHRA and YSYEKL. For this clone: The antigen is not known.

The starting material was peripheral blood, obtained 52 weeks after starting pembrolizumab. The genes are TRBV4-1 and TRBJ2-3; D is undetermined. This TCR came from an adult with mismatch repair-deficient cancer. CDR3 residues: CASSQEPSTDTQYF. CDR3 coding DNA: TGCGCCAGCAGCCAAGAGCCGAGCACAGATACGCAGTATTTT.